Listed below are T cell receptor beta chains from one sample, sequenced in a study of control samples from healthy donors and cancer patients. Repertoires were generated with immunoSEQ multiplex PCR, while TCRdb's copy carries only in-frame clones and drops some. In the table there are fewer than 120,000 clones, roughly 88% of which are singletons. Sequenced material: PBMCs. These receptors came from a woman in her sixties with lung cancer. The CDR3 runs from the conserved cysteine through the conserved F or W. Each record gives: V gene, J gene, D gene, clone size, CDR3 protein, CDR3 DNA. D genes are given only for firm matches. Only some rows state a clone size, as once, few, many or a class for expanded clones.

V gene: TRBV27; J gene: TRBJ2-7; D gene: .; clone size: .; CDR3 protein: CASSLIRGRHDYEQYF; CDR3 DNA: TGTGCCAGCAGTTTAATTAGAGGGAGGCACGACTACGAGCAGTACTTC
V gene: TRBV7-2; J gene: TRBJ1-4; D gene: TRBD1; clone size: .; CDR3 protein: CASSSTPQGVNEKLFF; CDR3 DNA: TGTGCCAGCAGTAGCACACCTCAGGGGGTAAATGAAAAACTGTTTTTT
V gene: TRBV12-2; J gene: TRBJ2-7; D gene: .; clone size: .; CDR3 protein: CASRQSSSGSLYYEQYF; CDR3 DNA: TGTGCAAGTCGTCAAAGCTCCTCCGGATCCCTGTATTACGAGCAGTACTTC
V gene: TRBV5-1; J gene: TRBJ2-1; D gene: .; clone size: .; CDR3 protein: CASSTGKPGHEQFF; CDR3 DNA: TGCGCCAGCAGCACAGGGAAGCCGGGGCATGAGCAGTTCTTC
V gene: TRBV5-8; J gene: TRBJ1-5; D gene: .; clone size: .; CDR3 protein: CASSPTGPHQPQHF; CDR3 DNA: TGTGCCAGCAGCCCGACAGGTCCTCATCAGCCCCAGCATTTT
V gene: TRBV7-6; J gene: TRBJ2-3; D gene: .; clone size: .; CDR3 protein: CASSLRQAPTDTQYF; CDR3 DNA: TGTGCCAGCAGCCTTAGACAGGCCCCCACAGATACGCAGTATTTT
V gene: TRBV18; J gene: TRBJ1-1; D gene: .; clone size: .; CDR3 protein: CASSPNVIEALEAFF; CDR3 DNA: TGTGCCAGCTCACCCAACGTGATCGAGGCCCTCGAAGCTTTCTTT
V gene: TRBV25-1; J gene: TRBJ1-6; D gene: .; clone size: .; CDR3 protein: CASSGGFDNSPLHF; CDR3 DNA: TGTGCCAGCAGTGGTGGTTTTGATAATTCACCCCTCCACTTT
V gene: TRBV4-3; J gene: TRBJ1-5; D gene: TRBD1; clone size: .; CDR3 protein: CASSQTQGHQPQHF; CDR3 DNA: TGCGCCAGCAGCCAAACACAGGGGCATCAGCCCCAGCATTTT
V gene: TRBV6-2/TRBV6-3; J gene: TRBJ2-2; D gene: TRBD2; clone size: once; CDR3 protein: CASSRISGGAGELFF; CDR3 DNA: TGTGCCAGCAGTCGCATTAGCGGGGGGGCCGGGGAGCTGTTTTTT
V gene: TRBV12-3/TRBV12-4; J gene: TRBJ2-7; D gene: TRBD2; clone size: once; CDR3 protein: CASNQRAGGPQYF; CDR3 DNA: TGTGCCAGCAATCAAAGAGCGGGAGGGCCCCAGTACTTC
V gene: TRBV27; J gene: TRBJ2-2; D gene: TRBD2; clone size: .; CDR3 protein: CASSLPGLAGRGELFF; CDR3 DNA: TGTGCCAGCAGTTTACCGGGACTAGCGGGTCGCGGGGAGCTGTTTTTT
V gene: TRBV3-1/TRBV3-2; J gene: TRBJ2-5; D gene: .; clone size: few; CDR3 protein: CASSHSETQETQYF; CDR3 DNA: TGTGCCAGCAGCCATTCCGAGACCCAAGAGACCCAGTACTTC
V gene: TRBV27; J gene: TRBJ1-2; D gene: .; clone size: .; CDR3 protein: CASSSPGYGYTF; CDR3 DNA: TGTGCCAGCAGTTCCCCGGGTTATGGCTACACCTTC
V gene: TRBV14; J gene: TRBJ1-2; D gene: .; clone size: few; CDR3 protein: CASSPPGATNYGYTF; CDR3 DNA: TGTGCCAGCAGCCCCCCAGGGGCTACTAACTATGGCTACACCTTC
V gene: TRBV7-6; J gene: TRBJ2-3; D gene: TRBD2; clone size: .; CDR3 protein: CASSSSSGITDTQYF; CDR3 DNA: TGTGCCAGCAGCTCCTCTAGCGGGATCACAGATACGCAGTATTTT
V gene: TRBV2; J gene: TRBJ1-5; D gene: .; clone size: .; CDR3 protein: CASSGGGDQPQHF; CDR3 DNA: TGTGCCAGCAGTGGGGGAGGGGATCAGCCCCAGCATTTT
V gene: TRBV5-4; J gene: TRBJ2-7; D gene: TRBD1; clone size: .; CDR3 protein: CASSPGQGGSYEQYF; CDR3 DNA: TGTGCCAGCAGCCCGGGACAGGGTGGCTCCTACGAGCAGTACTTC
V gene: TRBV4-2; J gene: TRBJ2-3; D gene: .; clone size: .; CDR3 protein: CASSQEVSPTDTQYF; CDR3 DNA: TGTGCCAGCAGCCAAGAGGTTTCCCCCACAGATACGCAGTATTTT
V gene: TRBV5-1; J gene: TRBJ2-2; D gene: .; clone size: .; CDR3 protein: CASSLAAGPNTGELFF; CDR3 DNA: TGCGCCAGCAGCTTGGCCGCAGGACCGAACACCGGGGAGCTGTTTTTT
V gene: TRBV7-2; J gene: TRBJ2-7; D gene: TRBD2; clone size: .; CDR3 protein: CASSQGGPGAYEQYF; CDR3 DNA: TGTGCCAGCAGCCAGGGAGGGCCTGGGGCCTACGAGCAGTACTTC
V gene: TRBV5-4; J gene: TRBJ2-3; D gene: .; clone size: .; CDR3 protein: CASSLDRRNTDTQYF; CDR3 DNA: TGTGCCAGCAGTCTCGACAGGCGAAACACAGATACGCAGTATTTT
V gene: TRBV3-1/TRBV3-2; J gene: TRBJ2-3; D gene: TRBD2; clone size: once; CDR3 protein: CASSSPSGTWYF; CDR3 DNA: TGTGCCAGCAGCTCTCCTAGCGGTACGTGGTATTTT
V gene: TRBV7-4; J gene: TRBJ2-3; D gene: TRBD2; clone size: .; CDR3 protein: CASSCFRGEAATDTQYF; CDR3 DNA: TGTGCCAGCAGCTGTTTCCGGGGGGAGGCCGCCACAGATACGCAGTATTTT
V gene: TRBV5-1; J gene: TRBJ1-5; D gene: TRBD1; clone size: .; CDR3 protein: CASSSTGDQPQHF; CDR3 DNA: TGCGCCAGCAGCTCGACAGGGGATCAGCCCCAGCATTTT
V gene: TRBV10-3; J gene: TRBJ2-1; D gene: .; clone size: .; CDR3 protein: CAISEQSGYNEQFF; CDR3 DNA: TGTGCCATCAGTGAGCAGAGCGGTTACAATGAGCAGTTCTTC
V gene: TRBV18; J gene: TRBJ1-2; D gene: .; clone size: .; CDR3 protein: CASSPPPGAGYGYTF; CDR3 DNA: TGTGCCAGCTCACCGCCCCCCGGGGCGGGCTATGGCTACACCTTC
V gene: TRBV3-1/TRBV3-2; J gene: TRBJ1-6; D gene: .; clone size: few; CDR3 protein: CASSRWGQENSPLHF; CDR3 DNA: TGTGCCAGCAGCCGCTGGGGACAAGAAAATTCACCCCTCCACTTT
V gene: TRBV6-5; J gene: TRBJ2-6; D gene: .; clone size: few; CDR3 protein: CASSPTGSGANVLTF; CDR3 DNA: TGTGCCAGCAGTCCGACAGGTTCTGGGGCCAACGTCCTGACTTTC
V gene: TRBV7-2; J gene: TRBJ1-6; D gene: .; clone size: .; CDR3 protein: CASSLPIPGSPLHF; CDR3 DNA: TGTGCCAGCAGCTTACCTATACCGGGTTCACCCCTCCACTTT
V gene: TRBV7-9; J gene: TRBJ1-5; D gene: TRBD1; clone size: once; CDR3 protein: CASSLGTGGNNQPQHF; CDR3 DNA: TGTGCCAGCAGCTTAGGGACAGGGGGTAATAATCAGCCCCAGCATTTT
V gene: TRBV18; J gene: TRBJ1-2; D gene: .; clone size: .; CDR3 protein: CASSPDGRYGYTF; CDR3 DNA: TGTGCCAGCTCACCGGATGGGCGTTATGGCTACACCTTC
V gene: TRBV6-1; J gene: TRBJ2-3; D gene: .; clone size: .; CDR3 protein: CASSEAGTWGLADTSTDTQYF; CDR3 DNA: TGTGCCAGCAGTGAAGCGGGAACCTGGGGGCTAGCGGATACTAGCACAGATACGCAGTATTTT
V gene: TRBV5-1; J gene: TRBJ2-7; D gene: .; clone size: .; CDR3 protein: CASSFLQGSEQYF; CDR3 DNA: TGCGCCAGCAGCTTTTTACAGGGTAGCGAGCAGTACTTC
V gene: TRBV7-8; J gene: TRBJ1-2; D gene: .; clone size: .; CDR3 protein: CASSLNEAQGLGGYTF; CDR3 DNA: TGTGCCAGCAGCTTAAACGAAGCGCAGGGACTGGGGGGCTACACCTTC